The clone carrying this T cell receptor beta chain was observed at least ten times. What it recognizes is unknown. These data originate in a study of spatial heterogeneity in lung cancer. Study findings and constraints: Mutation counts in tumors were tracked by counts of expanded intratumoral alpha and beta TCRs.

Trimming removed 0 bases at V and 8 bases at J, with 17 bases between. There are 16 residues in the CDR3. Germline V CDR1 and CDR2: SGHAT, FQNNGV. Every TCR cDNA molecule carried a tag that served as a unique molecular identifier. TCRdb passed the 5' RACE reads through MiXCR, listing each CDR3 protein once. The profile shows tens of thousands of distinct CDR3 sequences, approximately 4.3% of them singletons. The time point was: sample taken at primary tumor resection. The donor population consisted of about 75 patients with untreated, early-stage non-small cell lung cancer. Specimen: lung tumor tissue, collected at surgery. V is TRBV11-2 and J is TRBJ2-1; possibly TRBD1 for D (5 bases). The sequence was collected from a male donor with early-stage non-small cell lung cancer. In DNA, the CDR3 is TGTGCCAGCAGCTTAGAAGGGGCAGGGCAAGCCGATGAGCAGTTCTTC. Protein sequence: CASSLEGAGQADEQFF.